The following is a T cell receptor beta chain sequence with its context. These data belong to a study of blood T cell repertoires in COVID-19. At the level of the study: T cells, B-cell-depleted T cells, or PBMCs provided the cDNA or gDNA that served as material.

Authors' analysis steps: Reference gene primers were amplified, and this amplification served to estimate nucleated cell counts. Assay: immunoSEQ multiplex PCR; the TCRdb copy retains only in-frame clones and omits some. That table is the source of V, J and clone size, and D and trimming were worked out from the DNA. This sample has just under 250,000 clones; approximately 90% occur once, and the top ten carry 3.5% to 4.5%. Individuals drawn from around 25 US areas were roughly 18 to 89 years old. Donors in Cohort 3 who had recovered were those with two negative PCRs, healthcare professional clearance, or resolution of their symptoms. The germline gives CDR1 SGDLS, CDR2 YYNGEE. CDR3 length equals 13 residues. J was trimmed by 8 bases and V by 6 bases; bases with no gene match: 8.

The TCR sequence derives from a woman aged 25 to 39 who had recovered from COVID-19. Sequences were obtained from PBMCs or T cells enriched from blood (not recorded which). The V and J genes are TRBV9 and TRBJ1-3, with 7 bases identical to TRBD1. CDR3 in DNA: TGTGCCAGCACTGGACAGGCCGGCGACACCATATATTTT. This gives the protein CASTGQAGDTIYF.